This T cell receptor beta chain was retrieved from a study of T-cell memory formation after mild COVID-19. TCRdb ran MiXCR on the 5' RACE reads and lists one entry per CDR3 protein. The sample carries some 600,000 distinct CDR3 sequences, 17% recorded once. The germline V gene has CDR1 ENHRY and CDR2 SYGVKD. The CDR3 has 12 residues. The ends were cut back, 8 bases at V and 3 bases at J, with 10 bases in the middle. This clonotype was observed a few times. The sequence came from an adult woman who had mild COVID-19 (a few samples of this study predate the infection). Cell type and time point are not known. The specimen was PBMCs or a T cell subset sorted from them (not recorded which). The chain carries TRBV10-3 and TRBJ1-1; D might be TRBD1 (6 bases). The CDR3 loop reads CAIGNRDTEAFF. The CDR3, as DNA: TGTGCCATCGGGAACAGGGACACTGAAGCTTTCTTT.